Here is one T cell receptor beta chain with its context. The antigen remains undetermined. Each CD8+ T cell subset was flow-sorted in triplicate. Every sort contained 300,000 cells. Naive CD8+ T cells were CD45RO-CCR7+CD27+CD95-. This CDR3 is 12 amino acids long. CDR1 and CDR2 from the germline V gene are KGHDR and SFDVKD. 5' RACE that incorporated UMI labels was used to prepare the TRB cDNA libraries. Reanalyzing the 5' RACE reads, TCRdb keeps one entry per CDR3 protein, without DNA. This sample's clone table lists 100,000 to 150,000 distinct CDR3 sequences. This specimen comes from a study of CXCR3-negative and CXCR3-positive naive CD8 T cells. Whole-study context: Summed over all libraries, TRB reads came to roughly 150 million, with about 1.5 +/- 0.3 million per library. Study-level findings and limits: Naive CXCR3-negative cells resembled naive CXCR3-positive cells in TRBV-TRBJ usage; memory cells differed.

The sequence was obtained from a human donor in good health. Some clones in this sample may be carry-over from other donors' samples. Material for sequencing was naive CXCR3- CD8+ T cells from blood. Indicated subset: CD45RO-CCR7+CD27+CD95- naive CD8+ T cells lacking CXCR3 (TNR3-). This rearrangement joins TRBV24-1 to TRBJ2-7; the TCRdb D gene call, TRBD1, has no DNA to confirm it. The CDR3 region is CATSDLGGEQYF.